A selection of T cell receptor beta chains follows, all from one sample in a study of blood T cell repertoires in COVID-19. The table came from immunoSEQ multiplex PCR; TCRdb's copy has only in-frame clones and leaves some out. The repertoire holds 120,000 to 150,000 clones, 84% seen once, with 8.5% to 9% in the top ten. Input material: peripheral blood. All receptors derive from a man aged 25 to 40 with COVID-19, enrolled during active disease. CDR3s include the opening cysteine and the closing phenylalanine or tryptophan. The order of the fields is D gene, clone size, V gene, J gene, CDR3 DNA, CDR3 protein. The D gene is left open where the match is weak. Not every row has a clone size; where given, it reads once, few, many or a size class.

D: NA; size: once; V: TRBV29-1; J: TRBJ2-5; DNA: TGCAGCGTTGAAGATCTTCAGGGGTGGGAGACCCAGTACTTC; CDR3: CSVEDLQGWETQYF
D: NA; size: NA; V: TRBV27; J: TRBJ1-5; DNA: TGTGCCAGCAGTCAGACAGGATTCAATCAGCCCCAGCATTTT; CDR3: CASSQTGFNQPQHF
D: TRBD2; size: NA; V: TRBV9; J: TRBJ2-3; DNA: TGTGCCAGCAGCGCCGGCGGGGGTCCCGATACGCAGTATTTT; CDR3: CASSAGGGPDTQYF
D: TRBD1; size: few; V: TRBV5-1; J: TRBJ1-2; DNA: TGCGCCAGCAGCACCGGGACAGGGGGCTTCTATGGCTACACCTTC; CDR3: CASSTGTGGFYGYTF
D: NA; size: few; V: TRBV19; J: TRBJ2-2; DNA: TGTGCCAGTAGTATAGGGGAAAGGGCGGGCACCGGGGAGCTGTTTTTT; CDR3: CASSIGERAGTGELFF
D: NA; size: once; V: TRBV28; J: TRBJ1-2; DNA: TGTGCCAGCGGGGCCTATGGCTACACCTTC; CDR3: CASGAYGYTF
D: TRBD2; size: NA; V: TRBV6-5; J: TRBJ2-3; DNA: TGTGCCAGCAGGACTAGCGCAAGCACAGATACGCAGTATTTT; CDR3: CASRTSASTDTQYF
D: TRBD2; size: NA; V: TRBV19; J: TRBJ2-1; DNA: TGTGCCAGTCCCCGGACTAGCGGGTGGAATGAGCAGTTCTTC; CDR3: CASPRTSGWNEQFF
D: NA; size: NA; V: TRBV28; J: TRBJ2-5; DNA: TGTGCCAGCAGTCAGCCGGGTTCCCGGGGGACCCAGTACTTC; CDR3: CASSQPGSRGTQYF
D: NA; size: NA; V: TRBV7-3; J: TRBJ1-3; DNA: TGTGCCAGCAGCCGGACTGGGGACTCTGGAAACACCATATATTTT; CDR3: CASSRTGDSGNTIYF
D: NA; size: NA; V: TRBV12-3/TRBV12-4; J: TRBJ1-1; DNA: TGTGCCAGCAGTCGACTGGAGAAGACTGAAGCTTTCTTT; CDR3: CASSRLEKTEAFF
D: NA; size: NA; V: TRBV12-3/TRBV12-4; J: TRBJ2-7; DNA: TGTGCCAGCAGTTTTGACAGGACCGAGCAGTACTTC; CDR3: CASSFDRTEQYF
D: NA; size: NA; V: TRBV4-1; J: TRBJ1-3; DNA: TGCGCCAGCAACCTTCATGGTTTAGTAGGGGACACCATATATTTT; CDR3: CASNLHGLVGDTIYF